One sample yielded the 30 T cell receptor beta chains listed below, sequenced in a study of CD8 T cells in Susac syndrome. When the RNA was reverse transcribed, random hexamers were used with an input of 0.5 to 1 ug. Using its own MiXCR run on the immunoSEQ multiplex PCR reads, TCRdb lists one record per CDR3 protein. The table shows roughly 80,000 distinct CDR3 sequences, with roughly 90% occurring only once. Sequencing was carried out using CD8+ T cells from PBMCs. All receptors derive from a human donor with multiple sclerosis.

The chain has TRBV23-1 and TRBJ1-3; D is ambiguous. TRBV23-1 is an open reading frame whose function is uncertain. The CDR3 loop spans 17 amino acids. Trimming took 8 bases from V and 0 from J, leaving 20 bases between them. CDR3 DNA: TGCGCCAGCGGCAGATCCGTATTCGCTTGCTCTGGAAACACCATATATTTT. Translated, it gives CASGRSVFACSGNTIYF.

V is TRBV7-9 and J is TRBJ2-1; TRBD2 aligns across 8 bases. The CDR3 length is 17 residues. V trimming: 1 base; J trimming: 3 bases; junction bases outside the gene matches: 8. Germline loops: CDR1 SEHNR, CDR2 FQNEAQ (reference sequence). CDR3 nucleotides: TGTGCCAGCAGCTTAGATCTAGCGGGTGAGTTCTACAATGAGCAGTTCTTC. Translating it yields CASSLDLAGEFYNEQFF. Full variable domain (remainder filled in from reference TRBV7-9 and TRBJ2-1): DTGVSQNPRHKITKRGQNVTFRCDPISEHNRLYWYRQTLGQGPEFLTYFQNEAQLEKSRLLSDRFSAERPKGSFSTLEIQRTEQGDSAMYLCASSLDLAGEFYNEQFFGPGTRLTVL.

In the case of this clonotype: Mismatch with germline at one junction end may stem from a read error. V and J are TRBV12-3 or TRBV12-4 and TRBJ2-7; 11 bases are a match to TRBD2. The CDR3 consists of 14 residues. For the CDR3, the DNA is TGTGCCAGCAGTATAGCGGGGGGGGACTACGAGCAGTACTTC. This sequence encodes CASSIAGGDYEQYF.

The rearrangement links TRBV9 to TRBJ2-7; 10 bases are shared with TRBD1. Germline CDR1 reads SGDLS; CDR2 reads YYNGEE. The junction had 5 bases not matched to a gene; V was cut back by 2 bases and J by 3 bases. There are 15 residues in the CDR3. The chain's CDR3 is CASSVGQGGDYEQYF. The CDR3, as DNA: TGTGCCAGCAGCGTTGGACAGGGGGGTGACTACGAGCAGTACTTC.

The chain recombines TRBV7-2 with TRBJ1-1; D remains ambiguous. The V gene's germline CDR1 is SGHTA and CDR2 FQGNSA. The CDR3 has 12 amino acids. Trimming stripped 7 bases from V and 7 bases from J, with 13 bases between. The DNA of the CDR3 is TGTGCCAGCACCCCACCGACGGGTGAAGCTTTCTTT. As protein: CASTPPTGEAFF.

This clonotype was detected only once. This chain's CDR3 is CSAREVAGISYEQYF. In DNA, the CDR3 is TGCAGTGCTAGAGAGGTGGCGGGGATTTCCTACGAGCAGTACTTC. This chain uses TRBV20-1 with TRBJ2-7; tentative D call: TRBD2 (6 bases). V was trimmed by 0 bases and J by 1 base, leaving 13 bases between them. Germline lookup yields CDR1 DFQATT and CDR2 SNEGSKA (reference sequence). CDR3 size: 15 residues.

This chain uses TRBV7-8 with TRBJ2-1, with 13 bases aligning to TRBD2. The CDR3 is 20 residues long. V was pared by 6 bases and J by 1 base, with 15 bases of the junction left unmatched. The V gene's germline CDR1 is SGHVS and CDR2 FQNEAQ. The CDR3 coding sequence is TGTGCCAGCAGGTCAGAGATACTAGCGGGAGGGATAGGGTCCTACAATGAGCAGTTCTTC. This codes for CASRSEILAGGIGSYNEQFF.

The chain joins TRBV10-2 to TRBJ2-2; 7 nucleotides align to TRBD1. From germline, CDR1 is WSHSY and CDR2 SAAADI. Trimming removed 7 bases from V and 4 bases from J; junction bases left unmatched: 9. The CDR3 length is 15 residues. The CDR3: CASNQQGRFTGELFF. CDR3 sequence (DNA): TGCGCCAGCAACCAACAGGGGCGGTTCACCGGGGAGCTGTTTTTT.

The chain is built from TRBV19 and TRBJ1-5; the D is unclear. Germline lookup yields CDR1 LNHDA and CDR2 SQIVND (reference sequence). The CDR3 sequence is 14 residues long. V was clipped by 1 base and J by 2 bases, with 6 bases between them. The CDR3 sequence: CASSIGSRNQPQHF. The CDR3 bases are TGTGCCAGTAGTATAGGTAGCCGCAATCAGCCCCAGCATTTT.

The chain uses TRBV6-6 and TRBJ2-4; TRBD1 matches at 9 bases. CDR3 length: 16 residues. Germline CDR1 and CDR2: MNHNY and SVGAGI (reference sequence). The junction had 9 bases not matched to a gene; V was cut back by 6 bases and J by 3 bases. Written as DNA, the CDR3 is TGTGCCAGCAGCTTTGGGGACAGGGTAGGCAAAAACATTCAGTACTTC. Residues: CASSFGDRVGKNIQYF.

In nucleotides, the CDR3 is TGTGCCAGCAGCTTGGAACTATACAATGAGCAGTTCTTC. Translated: CASSLELYNEQFF. The rearrangement uses TRBV5-6 and TRBJ2-1, with D unresolved. The CDR3 totals 13 residues. V lost 0 bases to trimming and J lost 4 bases, with 5 bases between them. The germline V gene encodes CDR1 SGHDT and CDR2 YYEEEE. Complete variable domain (other parts from reference TRBV5-6 and TRBJ2-1): DAGVTQSPTHLIKTRGQQVTLRCSPKSGHDTVSWYQQALGQGPQFIFQYYEEEERQRGNFPDRFSGHQFPNYSSELNVNALLLGDSALYLCASSLELYNEQFFGPGTRLTVL.

This clonotype was recorded once. The V call is TRBV5-1, the J call TRBJ2-7; the D gene is possibly TRBD1 (7 bases). Trimming removed 4 bases at V and 3 bases at J, with 14 bases between. The CDR3 runs 14 residues. Germline CDR1 SGHRS, CDR2 YFSETQ. The CDR3 sequence: CASSNYQGGYEQYF. The CDR3 nucleotides are TGCGCCAGCAGCAATTACCAGGGGGGCTACGAGCAGTACTTC.

The chain carries TRBV12-3 or TRBV12-4 and TRBJ2-3, with 9 bases matching TRBD1. The CDR3 spans 16 residues. V lost 7 bases and J lost 2; bases outside the gene matches: 10. The CDR3 coding sequence is TGTGCCAGCACTCCACTTGGACAGGGGCACACAGATACGCAGTATTTT. It specifies CASTPLGQGHTDTQYF.

The J gene is TRBJ2-7, the V gene TRBV27, with 9 bases that match TRBD2. V dropped 6 bases and J dropped 5; count of bases not matched to a gene: 5. This CDR3 spans 13 amino acids. CDR1 is MNHEY, CDR2 SMNVEV, per germline (reference sequence). The CDR3 DNA reads TGTGCCAGCAGGGCTAGCGGGATCCACGAGCAGTACTTC. It encodes CASRASGIHEQYF.

The chain carries TRBV4-3 and TRBJ2-6; D gene ambiguous. The germline V and J ends were trimmed by 0 bases and 0 bases, with 3 bases remaining between them. The V gene's germline CDR1 is LGHNA and CDR2 YSLEER. The CDR3 is made up of 15 amino acids. The DNA of the CDR3 is TGCGCCAGCAGCCAAGAGGACTCTGGGGCCAACGTCCTGACTTTC. Translated, it gives CASSQEDSGANVLTF.

CDR3 in amino acids: CATSDTLSGGPNTGELFF. The CDR3 nucleotides read TGTGCCACCAGTGATACTCTTAGCGGGGGACCGAACACCGGGGAGCTGTTTTTT. The chain employs TRBV24-1 and TRBJ2-2; 9 positions match TRBD2. The CDR3 loop spans 18 amino acids. J was trimmed by 0 bases and V by 3 bases; bases with no gene match: 7. The germline V gene encodes CDR1 KGHDR and CDR2 SFDVKD.

In its sample, this clonotype was seen once. The chain recombines TRBV4-3 with TRBJ1-5; TRBD1 might be the D (5 bases). The CDR3 covers 18 residues. V lost 0 bases, J lost 2 bases, and 17 bases lay in between. Germline V lookup: CDR1 LGHNA, CDR2 YSLEER. The CDR3 coding sequence is TGCGCCAGCAGCCAAGATCATTGGACATTTGAGGGCAATCAGCCCCAGCATTTT. It yields the protein CASSQDHWTFEGNQPQHF.

The chain employs TRBV6-2 or TRBV6-3 and TRBJ1-2; maybe TRBD1 (6 bases). The CDR3 totals 14 residues. Trimming shortened V by 6 bases and J by 1 base, and 12 bases separated the two germline ends. Germline V lookup: CDR1 MNHEY, CDR2 SVGEGT. CDR3 DNA sequence: TGTGCCAGCAGCCTACAGGGTATTAACTATGGCTACACCTTC. Protein sequence: CASSLQGINYGYTF.

This rearrangement joins TRBV27 to TRBJ2-1; 7 bases are shared with TRBD2. Germline V CDR1 and CDR2: MNHEY, SMNVEV (reference sequence). CDR3 length: 14 residues. J gave up 0 bases and V 8 bases, and 4 bases lay outside the gene matches. The CDR3 loop reads CASGLGISYNEQFF. The CDR3 DNA is TGTGCCAGCGGACTAGGGATCTCCTACAATGAGCAGTTCTTC.

This chain links TRBV27 with TRBJ2-1; 13 bases are a match to TRBD2. Trimming at V came to 5 bases and at J to 4 bases, leaving 2 bases not matched to a gene. Germline V CDR1 and CDR2: MNHEY, SMNVEV (reference sequence). CDR3 length: 15 amino acids. The CDR3 region is CASSLTSGRYNEQFF. DNA for the CDR3: TGTGCCAGCAGTCTGACTAGCGGGAGGTACAATGAGCAGTTCTTC.

The V and J genes are TRBV21-1 and TRBJ2-1; the listed D gene, TRBD1, was not tested against the DNA. TRBV21-1 is a known pseudogene. The CDR3 runs 16 residues. CDR3: CASSKVGGLPYNEQFF. In DNA form, the CDR3 reads TGTGCCAGCAGCAAAGTCGGGGGCCTACCCTACAATGAGCAGTTCTTC.

The J gene is TRBJ2-7, the V gene TRBV7-2; D is unresolved. V lost 2 bases to trimming and J lost 7 bases, with 30 bases between them. The CDR3 is made up of 19 amino acids. Germline values: CDR1 SGHTA, CDR2 FQGNSA. The CDR3 DNA sequence: TGTGCCAGCAGCTTACATCTTCGGATCACAAGCGACCTGCTGGAGGAGCAGTACTTC. As protein: CASSLHLRITSDLLEEQYF.

This clonotype was recorded only once. The gene calls are TRBV3-1 and TRBJ2-7; D ambiguous. The V and J ends lost 4 bases and 3 bases respectively, with 16 bases between them. The CDR3 spans 15 residues. Germline values: CDR1 LGHDT, CDR2 YNNKEL (reference sequence). The CDR3 region is CASSRVVGRFYEQYF. CDR3 sequence (DNA): TGTGCCAGCAGCCGGGTGGTGGGCCGCTTCTACGAGCAGTACTTC.

This clonotype was seen only once. This rearrangement joins TRBV5-6 to TRBJ2-3, with 7 bases matching TRBD2. Losses at the gene ends were 4 bases for V and 0 bases for J; bases not matched to a gene: 5. CDR3 length equals 15 residues. Germline CDR1 SGHDT, CDR2 YYEEEE. The CDR3 loop reads CASSAGGSSTDTQYF. CDR3 nucleotides: TGTGCCAGCAGCGCCGGGGGGTCGAGCACAGATACGCAGTATTTT.

The chain links TRBV7-8 to TRBJ1-3; D gene ambiguous. V lost 5 bases to trimming and J lost 6 bases, with 17 bases between them. This CDR3 has 15 amino acids. In germline, CDR1 is SGHVS, CDR2 FQNEAQ. CDR3: CASSPRVGTVNTIYF. The CDR3 DNA follows: TGTGCCAGCAGCCCCCGCGTAGGAACCGTAAACACCATATATTTT.

The rearrangement uses TRBV12-3 or TRBV12-4 and TRBJ2-1; a weak D match, TRBD2 (6 bases). Trimming cost V 5 bases and J 0 bases, with 14 bases left between them. CDR3 size: 16 residues. CDR3 bases: TGTGCCAGCAGTCCTTCCCTAGCGAGCTCCTACAATGAGCAGTTCTTC. This encodes CASSPSLASSYNEQFF.

This chain joins TRBV19 and TRBJ1-1, with TRBD1 matching 9 bases. V gave up 1 base and J gave up 3 bases; unmatched junction bases: 6. This CDR3 contains 16 residues. CDR1 and CDR2 from the germline V gene are LNHDA and SQIVND (reference sequence). The CDR3: CASSIGLQGAYTEAFF. The CDR3 coding sequence is TGTGCCAGTAGTATAGGTCTACAGGGGGCGTACACTGAAGCTTTCTTT.

The chain recombines TRBV6-5 with TRBJ2-1, with D possibly matching TRBD2 (6 bases). CDR3 length equals 16 residues. The V gene's germline CDR1 is MNHEY and CDR2 SVGAGI. V gave up 4 bases and J gave up 0 bases, with 13 bases separating them. The CDR3 sequence is CASSWGPGSSYNEQFF. The DNA for the CDR3 is TGTGCCAGCAGTTGGGGACCCGGGAGCTCCTACAATGAGCAGTTCTTC.

The table lists this clonotype with a count of one. The CDR3 region is CASSQPTTGKHEQYF. The CDR3 DNA reads as TGCGCCAGCAGCCAGCCGACCACCGGGAAACACGAGCAGTACTTC. This chain joins TRBV4-1 and TRBJ2-7, with D perhaps matching TRBD2 (5 bases). Trimming pared 3 bases from V and 5 bases from J, leaving 17 bases between. CDR1 and CDR2 from the germline V gene are MGHRA and YSYEKL. The CDR3 spans 15 residues.

The table lists this clonotype with a count of one. The chain carries TRBV19 and TRBJ2-1, with 8 bases fitting TRBD2. The germline V gene encodes CDR1 LNHDA and CDR2 SQIVND (reference sequence). CDR3 length equals 13 residues. The V and J ends lost 5 bases and 9 bases, in that order; junction bases with no gene match: 6. The CDR3 spells CASSPTLAVEQFF. The CDR3 nucleotides are TGTGCCAGTAGTCCGACACTAGCGGTTGAGCAGTTCTTC. Variable domain in full (rest from reference TRBV19 and TRBJ2-1): DGGITQSPKYLFRKEGQNVTLSCEQNLNHDAMYWYRQDPGQGLRLIYYSQIVNDFQKGDIAEGYSVSREKKESFPLTVTSAQKNPTAFYLCASSPTLAVEQFFGPGTRLTVL.